The T cell receptor (beta chain) under discussion was sequenced for a study of regulatory T cells in long-lasting Graves disease. Study background: To qualify as persistent, Graves' disease required over 5 years of antithyroid drugs with positive TSH receptor antibodies. Overall study results and limits: Under persistent disease, TRBV28, TRBJ1-2 and TRBJ2-5 were used preferentially. Newly diagnosed Graves' patients had higher TCR diversity than persistent ones.

This clonotype has at least ten counts. Its target is not known. The CDR3 loop spans 18 amino acids. V lost 10 bases, J lost 4 bases, and 28 bases lay in between. Specified time point: persistent/refractory GD, antithyroid drugs over 5 years with positive TRAb. There was RNA extracted from PBMCs, and the TCR library was made from it. Collection of peripheral blood (around 10 milliliters) was done using EDTA tubes. Arm-PCR of CDR3 regions with iRepertoire HTBI primers generated TCR beta libraries. MiXCR, applied by TCRdb to the multiplex PCR reads, yields one record per CDR3 protein. Seen here are hundreds of thousands of distinct CDR3 sequences, around 30% observed once, and the top ten hold 42%.

Specimen: peripheral blood mononuclear cells (PBMCs), collected when the disease was refractory, from a patient treated with antithyroid drugs. The chain links TRBV12-3 or TRBV12-4 to TRBJ1-4, with no clear D. The clonotype comes from a female donor with Graves disease. CDR3 protein: CANLTLGHSLSSNEKLFF. In DNA form, the CDR3 reads TGTGCCAATCTCACCCTGGGTCACAGCTTGAGTAGTAATGAAAAACTGTTTTTT.